The 7 T cell receptor beta chains below all came from one sample that was sequenced in a study of T cells in Graves' hyperthyroidism and ophthalmopathy (dated by TCRdb to the late 2010s). The protocol used for the library was multiplex PCR. These reads were obtained on an Illumina HiSeq 2000. Amplification of TCR beta CDR3 regions was carried out from RNA transcripts. The first round of RT-PCR for the TCR CDR3 was performed with the HTBI primer set and the Qiagen OneStep RT-PCR kit. TCRdb trimmed the raw reads at Q25, called clones with MiXCR and kept productive beta chains. When rows share a CDR3 protein, they turn into one entry using the most common DNA and genes. For this sample the table gives about 420,000 distinct CDR3 sequences, of which approximately 14% were detected only once. The top ten constitute less than 15% of the sample. Input material: blood. The origin of the receptors is a woman younger than 35 with Graves' hyperthyroidism.

The table lists this clonotype with a few counts. The chain links TRBV5-1 to TRBJ2-1; the D gene is possibly TRBD2 (6 bases). The germline V gene has CDR1 SGHRS and CDR2 YFSETQ. The CDR3 extends over 13 amino acids. The germline V and J ends were trimmed by 4 bases and 9 bases, with 14 bases remaining between them. The CDR3 spells CASSTGTRGEQFF. CDR3 DNA sequence: TGCGCCAGCAGCACCGGGACTCGGGGTGAGCAGTTCTTC.

This clonotype was seen repeatedly, ten times or more. This chain joins TRBV7-8 and TRBJ2-7, with 11 positions matching TRBD2. The CDR3 is 16 amino acids. V lost 5 bases to trimming and J lost 2 bases; unmatched junction nucleotides: 8. CDR1 and CDR2 from the germline V gene are SGHVS and FQNEAQ. In DNA, the CDR3 is TGTGCCAGCAGCCCTATGGGACTAGCGGCTGCCTACGAGCAGTACTTC. This codes for CASSPMGLAAAYEQYF.

The sample holds many counts of this clonotype. This chain connects TRBV11-2 to TRBJ2-7, with 14 bases identical to TRBD2. Trimming at V came to 6 bases and at J to 9 bases, leaving 7 bases not matched to a gene. Germline V lookup: CDR1 SGHAT, CDR2 FQNNGV. CDR3 size: 14 residues. CDR3: CASRGLAGGWWQYF. Here the CDR3 DNA reads TGTGCCAGCAGAGGACTAGCGGGAGGTTGGTGGCAGTACTTC.

There are many counts of this clonotype. The gene calls are TRBV5-1 and TRBJ2-3, with 12 bases aligning to TRBD2. The V gene end was trimmed by 4 bases and the J gene end by 3 bases; junction bases not matched to a gene: 3. CDR3 length: 15 residues. Germline values: CDR1 SGHRS, CDR2 YFSETQ. The DNA of the CDR3 is TGCGCCAGCAGCCTGACTAGCGGGAGAACAGATACGCAGTATTTT. Translation gives CASSLTSGRTDTQYF.

The rearrangement joins TRBV7-2 to TRBJ2-7; D call uncertain. The germline gives CDR1 SGHTA, CDR2 FQGNSA. There are 14 residues in the CDR3. V gave up 0 bases and J gave up 4 bases, with 10 bases separating them. CDR3 bases: TGTGCCAGCAGCTTAGCGGGCTACCTTTACGAGCAGTACTTC. This sequence encodes CASSLAGYLYEQYF.

This clonotype was counted between two and nine times. The rearrangement joins TRBV19 to TRBJ1-1; D is unclear. Germline CDR1 and CDR2: LNHDA and SQIVND (reference sequence). CDR3 length equals 13 residues. Trimming removed 3 bases from V and 1 base from J, with 6 bases in between. CDR3: CASSMRRNTEAFF. The CDR3 DNA sequence: TGTGCCAGTAGTATGAGGAGGAACACTGAAGCTTTCTTT.

This clonotype was counted at least ten times. The V and J genes are TRBV7-8 and TRBJ2-3, with D possibly being TRBD1 or TRBD2 (5 bases each). From germline, CDR1 is SGHVS and CDR2 FQNEAQ. Trimming pared 5 bases from V and 1 base from J, leaving 16 bases between. The CDR3 covers 16 residues. The CDR3 sequence: CASSHRPGRGTDTQYF. For the CDR3, the DNA is TGTGCCAGCAGCCACCGCCCGGGGCGGGGCACAGATACGCAGTATTTT.